This entry describes one T cell receptor beta chain. The method, 5' RACE with UMI labels, was used to prepare the TRB cDNA libraries. TCRdb re-analyzed the 5' RACE reads; it lists each CDR3 protein once, without DNA. The listing records around 50,000 distinct CDR3 sequences. The record originates from a study of CXCR3-negative and CXCR3-positive naive CD8 T cells. CDR1 is MNHEY, CDR2 SVGEGT, per germline. CDR3 length: 15 residues. The V gene is TRBV6-2 or TRBV6-3, the J gene TRBJ2-1; the TRBD2 assignment by TCRdb is unverifiable without DNA. The receptor's source is a human donor in good health. Some clones in this sample may be carry-over from other donors' samples. Sequencing was performed on naive CXCR3- CD8+ T cells from blood. Subset described: CD45RO-CCR7+CD27+CD95- naive CD8+ T cells lacking CXCR3 (TNR3-). The CDR3 loop reads CASSDGLGTYNEQFF.